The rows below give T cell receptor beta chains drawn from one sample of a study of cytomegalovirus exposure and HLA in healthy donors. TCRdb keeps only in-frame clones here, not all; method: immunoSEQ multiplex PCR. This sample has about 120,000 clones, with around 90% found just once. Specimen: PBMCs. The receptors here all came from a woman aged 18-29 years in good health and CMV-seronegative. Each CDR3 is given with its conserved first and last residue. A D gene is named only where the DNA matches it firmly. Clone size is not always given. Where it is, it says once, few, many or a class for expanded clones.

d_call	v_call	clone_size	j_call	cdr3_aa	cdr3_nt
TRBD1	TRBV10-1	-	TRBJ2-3	CAIFPGQGRTDTQYF	TGCGCCATCTTCCCGGGACAGGGGAGGACAGATACGCAGTATTTT
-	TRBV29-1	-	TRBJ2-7	CSVEVRYEQYF	TGCAGCGTTGAGGTGCGTTACGAGCAGTACTTC
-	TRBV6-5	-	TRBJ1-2	CASSYSFGVVFAGYTF	TGTGCCAGCAGTTACTCATTCGGGGTGGTCTTTGCGGGCTACACCTTC
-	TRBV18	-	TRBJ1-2	CASSPYDSANYGYTF	TGTGCCAGCTCACCATATGACTCAGCTAACTATGGCTACACCTTC
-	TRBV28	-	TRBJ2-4	CASTGHGKNIQYF	TGTGCCAGTACCGGACACGGGAAAAACATTCAGTACTTC
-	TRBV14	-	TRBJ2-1	CASSQDGLRGRALNEQFF	TGTGCCAGCAGCCAAGATGGACTAAGGGGGAGGGCCTTGAATGAGCAGTTCTTC
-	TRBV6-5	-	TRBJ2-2	CASSSPRGGGELFF	TGTGCCAGCAGTTCCCCACGTGGAGGCGGGGAGCTGTTTTTT
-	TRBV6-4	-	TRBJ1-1	CASSENEAVMNTEAFF	TGTGCCAGCAGTGAGAATGAGGCAGTCATGAACACTGAAGCTTTCTTT
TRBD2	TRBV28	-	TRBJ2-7	CASSLGTTASYEQYF	TGTGCCAGCAGTTTAGGGACTACCGCCTCCTACGAGCAGTACTTC
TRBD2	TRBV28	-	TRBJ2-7	CASSTAGTSFHEQYF	TGTGCCAGCAGTACAGCCGGGACTAGCTTCCACGAGCAGTACTTC
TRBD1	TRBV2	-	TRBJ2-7	CASSTGTGDEQYF	TGTGCCAGCAGTACCGGGACAGGGGACGAGCAGTACTTC
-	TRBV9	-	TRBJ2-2	CASSVSSASNTGELFF	TGTGCCAGCAGCGTAAGTAGCGCCTCGAACACCGGGGAGCTGTTTTTT
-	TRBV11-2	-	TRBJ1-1	CASSFSVNTEAFF	TGTGCCAGCAGCTTTTCAGTGAACACTGAAGCTTTCTTT
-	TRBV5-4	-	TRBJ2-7	CASSQGLADLNEQYF	TGTGCCAGCAGCCAAGGCCTAGCAGACTTAAATGAGCAGTACTTC
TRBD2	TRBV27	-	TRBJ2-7	CAELSGREVYEQYF	TGTGCCGAACTTAGCGGGAGGGAGGTCTACGAGCAGTACTTC
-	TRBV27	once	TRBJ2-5	CASSFESGPYQETQYF	TGTGCCAGCAGTTTTGAGAGCGGGCCGTACCAAGAGACCCAGTACTTC
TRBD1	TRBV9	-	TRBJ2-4	CASSVQGVLENIQYF	TGTGCCAGCAGCGTACAGGGGGTTTTAGAAAACATTCAGTACTTC
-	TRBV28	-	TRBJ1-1	CASSFPGASEAFF	TGTGCCAGCAGTTTCCCAGGGGCAAGTGAAGCTTTCTTT
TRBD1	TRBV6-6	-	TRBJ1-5	CASSYSREGAARGQHF	TGTGCCAGCAGTTACTCGAGAGAGGGGGCGGCACGGGGGCAGCATTTT
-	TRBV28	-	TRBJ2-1	CASSRPGQGRNEQFF	TGTGCCAGCAGTCGGCCCGGGCAGGGTAGGAATGAGCAGTTCTTC
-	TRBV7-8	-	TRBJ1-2	CASSQIRQTYYGYTF	TGTGCCAGCAGCCAAATTAGACAGACTTACTATGGCTACACCTTC
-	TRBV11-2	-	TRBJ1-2	CASSSPGSGRSYGYTF	TGTGCCAGCAGCTCCCCTGGGTCCGGTCGGAGCTATGGCTACACCTTC
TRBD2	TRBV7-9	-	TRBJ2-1	CASSPLLERDGYNEQFF	TGTGCCAGCAGCCCGTTGTTAGAGCGGGACGGTTACAATGAGCAGTTCTTC
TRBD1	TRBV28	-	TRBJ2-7	CASSRDRARPEQYF	TGTGCCAGCAGTCGCGACAGGGCGCGACCCGAGCAGTACTTC
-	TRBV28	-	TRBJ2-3	CASKSTNTDTQYF	TGTGCCAGCAAGTCGACTAACACAGATACGCAGTATTTT
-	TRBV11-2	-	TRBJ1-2	CASSSGGTPVDGYTF	TGTGCCAGCAGCTCTGGGGGCACCCCAGTTGATGGCTACACCTTC
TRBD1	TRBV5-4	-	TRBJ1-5	CASSNRGEGNQPQHF	TGTGCCAGCAGCAACAGGGGAGAGGGAAATCAGCCCCAGCATTTT
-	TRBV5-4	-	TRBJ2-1	CASSLAPVSYNEQFF	TGTGCCAGCAGCTTGGCTCCGGTCTCCTACAATGAGCAGTTCTTC
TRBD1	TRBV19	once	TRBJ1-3	CASSIRDSSGNTIYF	TGTGCCAGTAGTATCCGGGACAGCTCTGGAAACACCATATATTTT
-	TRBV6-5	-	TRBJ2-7	CASSYELEGSYEQYF	TGTGCCAGCAGTTACGAACTAGAGGGATCCTACGAGCAGTACTTC
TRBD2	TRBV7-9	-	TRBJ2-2	CASNPFREVGGELFF	TGTGCCAGCAACCCGTTTCGGGAGGTTGGCGGGGAGCTGTTTTTT
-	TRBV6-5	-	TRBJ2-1	CASSLTRPYNEQFF	TGTGCCAGCAGTTTAACTAGACCCTACAATGAGCAGTTCTTC
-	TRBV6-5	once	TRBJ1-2	CASSYSVQALNYGYTF	TGTGCCAGCAGTTACTCGGTCCAGGCGCTAAACTATGGCTACACCTTC
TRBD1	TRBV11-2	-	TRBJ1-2	CASRNPGGSYGYTF	TGTGCCAGCAGGAACCCAGGGGGTAGCTATGGCTACACCTTC
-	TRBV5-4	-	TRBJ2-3	CASSLSGTDTQYF	TGTGCCAGCAGCTTGAGCGGAACAGATACGCAGTATTTT
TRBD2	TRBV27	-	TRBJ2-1	CASRPGGLGEDEQFF	TGTGCCAGCAGACCCGGGGGACTAGGTGAGGATGAGCAGTTCTTC
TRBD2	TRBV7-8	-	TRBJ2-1	CASSPRLAGEVEQFF	TGTGCCAGCAGCCCTCGTCTAGCGGGAGAGGTTGAGCAGTTCTTC
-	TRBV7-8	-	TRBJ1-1	CASSLGIRVSLSTEAFF	TGTGCCAGCAGCTTAGGTATCCGGGTATCGTTGTCCACTGAAGCTTTCTTT
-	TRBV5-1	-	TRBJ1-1	CASSLLGRGNTEAFF	TGCGCCAGCAGCTTGTTAGGGAGAGGGAACACTGAAGCTTTCTTT
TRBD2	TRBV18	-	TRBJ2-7	CASSPVRTSSYEQYF	TGTGCCAGCTCACCAGTCCGGACTAGCTCCTACGAGCAGTACTTC
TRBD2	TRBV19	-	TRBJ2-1	CASSIAGMGTTYNEQFF	TGTGCCAGTAGTATAGCGGGAATGGGGACTACCTACAATGAGCAGTTCTTC
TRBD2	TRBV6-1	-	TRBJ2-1	CASSEQGLGLWNEQFF	TGTGCCAGCAGTGAACAGGGACTAGGTCTTTGGAATGAGCAGTTCTTC
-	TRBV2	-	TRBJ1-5	CASTRGRESNQPQHF	TGTGCCAGCACGCGGGGCAGGGAGAGCAATCAGCCCCAGCATTTT
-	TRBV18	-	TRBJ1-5	CASSGYSDNQPQHF	TGTGCCAGCTCAGGGTACAGTGACAATCAGCCCCAGCATTTT
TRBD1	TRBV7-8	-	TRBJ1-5	CASSARTGDSNQPQHF	TGTGCCAGCAGCGCCCGGACAGGGGATAGCAATCAGCCCCAGCATTTT
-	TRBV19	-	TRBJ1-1	CASSMGGGVTEAFF	TGTGCCAGTAGTATGGGGGGAGGTGTCACTGAAGCTTTCTTT
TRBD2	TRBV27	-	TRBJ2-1	CASSPGTSGIYEQFF	TGTGCCAGCAGTCCAGGGACTAGCGGGATATATGAGCAGTTCTTC
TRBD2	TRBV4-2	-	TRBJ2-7	CANLSGREDYEQYF	TGTGCCAACTTGTCCGGGAGGGAGGACTACGAGCAGTACTTC
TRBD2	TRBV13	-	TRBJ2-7	CASSLGGRAAYEQYF	TGTGCCAGCAGCTTAGGCGGGAGGGCCGCGTACGAGCAGTACTTC
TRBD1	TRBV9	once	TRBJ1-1	CASSVGTGMMNTEAFF	TGTGCCAGCAGCGTGGGGACAGGGATGATGAACACTGAAGCTTTCTTT
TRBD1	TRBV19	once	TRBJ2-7	CASSPQSRGTYEQYF	TGTGCCAGTAGTCCCCAATCCAGGGGGACCTACGAGCAGTACTTC
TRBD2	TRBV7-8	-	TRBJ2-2	CASSLDPLSGRKRNTGELFF	TGTGCCAGCAGCTTAGACCCCCTCAGCGGGAGAAAACGAAACACCGGGGAGCTGTTTTTT